Below are 4 T cell receptor beta chains sequenced from a single sample in a study of T cell clonality in common variable immunodeficiency. This table comes from immunoSEQ multiplex PCR, and its TCRdb copy is limited to in-frame clones, with some not included. The sample is made up of roughly 32,000 clones, none counted only once. Sequencing input: peripheral blood mononuclear cells. The source of these receptors is a person between 18 and 75 years old in good health.

This clone was seen many times. The CDR3 end lies 3 residues beyond the end of the read and is filled in from the germline J gene. The chain carries TRBV20-1 and TRBJ1-2, with TRBD1 identical over 7 bases. CDR1 and CDR2 from the germline V gene are DFQATT and SNEGSKA (reference sequence). The V gene end was trimmed by 1 base and the J gene end by 1 base; junction bases not matched to a gene: 6. The CDR3 runs to 15 residues. The part of the CDR3 DNA that was read is TGCAGTGCTAGAGGGACAGGTCTCCTTAACTATGGC. Protein sequence: CSARGTGLLNYG. The CDR3 as a whole reads CSARGTGLLNYGYTF.

In this sample, this clone turned up many times. Read sequence stops 3 residues before the CDR3 end, and the germline J gene provides the missing end. V usage is TRBV19 and J usage is TRBJ1-3, with D possibly being TRBD1 (6 bases). The ends were cut back, 7 bases at V and 4 bases at J, with 14 bases in the middle. CDR3 length: 14 residues. CDR1 is LNHDA and CDR2 is SQIVND in the germline V gene (reference sequence). CDR3: CASTRPGGGNTIYF. CDR3 DNA (partial): TGTGCCAGTACCAGACCGGGGGGCGGAAACACC.

At least ten counts were recorded for this clone. From the germline J gene comes the end of the CDR3, since the read stops 3 residues before it. The chain recombines TRBV6-4 with TRBJ2-2, with 8 bases that match TRBD2. This CDR3 region has 14 residues. Losses at the gene ends were 6 bases for V and 5 bases for J; bases not matched to a gene: 5. CDR1 and CDR2 (germline): MRHNA, SNTAGT. CDR3 DNA, as far as it was read: TGTGCCAGCAGAGGACTAGCTCAGACCGGGGAG. Translated: CASRGLAQTGE. The CDR3 in its entirety is CASRGLAQTGELFF.

This clone was detected ten times or more. Coverage ceases 3 residues before the CDR3 finishes, and the germline J gene fills in the end. The chain couples TRBV30 to TRBJ2-7, with 9 bases lining up with TRBD2. V lost 3 bases, J lost 0 bases, and 3 bases stayed unmatched. This CDR3 region has 14 residues. Per the germline V gene, CDR1 is GTSNPN and CDR2 is SVGIG (reference sequence). CDR3 DNA (partial): TGTGCCTGGAGGCTTAGCGGGAGCTCCTACGAG. Its protein product is CAWRLSGSSYE. The entire CDR3 protein reads CAWRLSGSSYEQYF.